Included here is one T cell receptor beta chain sequence, with context. Antigen: not known. This sample was included in a study of cytomegalovirus exposure and HLA in healthy donors. Across the study: The study's early data release held about 85 million unique TCRs from HLA-typed donors.

Overall study results and limits: The study dropped some indistinguishable V segments, TRBV6-2 and TRBV6-3 among them. Rarity held for most TCR sequences, but there were some public TCRs that occurred in many donors.

Primers: 60 Vbeta forward and 13 Jbeta reverse. In the study's own analysis: Per a later analysis, the number of unique TCR beta chains was some 75 million, of which about 10 million were shared. The table came from immunoSEQ multiplex PCR; TCRdb's copy has only in-frame clones and leaves some out. That table supplies the V and J calls and clone size; D and trimming were determined from the DNA. The sample records some 110,000 clones, about 62% being singletons. The CDR3 covers 13 residues. CDR1 and CDR2 (germline): LNHDA, SQIVND (reference sequence). The germline V and J ends were trimmed by 7 bases and 4 bases, with 13 bases remaining between them.

This receptor was obtained from a woman aged 40 to 50 in good health and CMV-seropositive. This rearrangement joins TRBV19 to TRBJ1-2; D gene ambiguous. What was sequenced was PBMCs. The CDR3 sequence is CASTLSSGYGYTF. The CDR3 bases are TGTGCCAGTACCTTGTCCTCAGGCTATGGCTACACCTTC. The full variable domain, in which reference TRBV19 and TRBJ1-2 provide the parts outside the CDR3, is DGGITQSPKYLFRKEGQNVTLSCEQNLNHDAMYWYRQDPGQGLRLIYYSQIVNDFQKGDIAEGYSVSREKKESFPLTVTSAQKNPTAFYLCASTLSSGYGYTFGSGTRLTVV.